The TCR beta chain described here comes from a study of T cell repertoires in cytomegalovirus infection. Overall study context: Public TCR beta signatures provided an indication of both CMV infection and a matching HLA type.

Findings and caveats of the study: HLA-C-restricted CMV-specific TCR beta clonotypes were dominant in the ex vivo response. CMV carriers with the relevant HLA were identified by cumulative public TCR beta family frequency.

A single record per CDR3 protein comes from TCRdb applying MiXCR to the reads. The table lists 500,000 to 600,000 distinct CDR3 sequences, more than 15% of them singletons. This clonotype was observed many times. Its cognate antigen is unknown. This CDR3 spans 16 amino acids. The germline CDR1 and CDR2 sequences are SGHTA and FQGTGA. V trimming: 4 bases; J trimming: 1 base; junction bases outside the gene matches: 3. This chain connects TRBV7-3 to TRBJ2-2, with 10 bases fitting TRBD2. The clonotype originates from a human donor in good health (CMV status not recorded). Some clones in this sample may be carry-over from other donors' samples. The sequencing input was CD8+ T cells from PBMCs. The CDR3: CASSSTSGVNTGELFF. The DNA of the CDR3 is TGTGCCAGCAGCTCAACTAGCGGGGTGAACACCGGGGAGCTGTTTTTT.